The 14 T cell receptor beta chains in this list originate from one sample, sequenced in a study of CD8+CD57+ T cells in acquired aplastic anemia (dated by TCRdb to between 2018 and 2020). The patients picked for sequencing were ones in whom flow cytometry had shown an expansion of CD8+CD57+ cells. Sequenced using an Illumina HiSeq 2000. Genomic DNA served as template for TCR beta VDJ combination and CDR3 sequence profiling. TCRdb trimmed public reads at Q25 via fastp, called clones via MiXCR and kept in-frame beta chains. Entries that share a CDR3 protein sequence are merged under the most common genes and DNA. For this sample the table gives hundreds of thousands of distinct CDR3 sequences, of which approximately 32% were detected only once. The ten top clones hold nearly 0.85% of the sample. The sequencing sample was made of sorted CD4+, CD8+, or CD8+CD57+ T cells (not recorded which) from PBMCs. The source of these receptors is a human donor with aplastic anemia.

This clonotype was detected ten times or more. V usage is TRBV24-1 and J usage is TRBJ2-7; TRBD2 matches at 8 bases. The CDR3 length is 15 residues. After removal of 4 bases from V and 4 bases from J, the junction contained 8 bases not matched to a gene. Germline CDR1 KGHDR, CDR2 SFDVKD. CDR3: CATSDPSSGMYEQYF. The DNA for the CDR3 is TGTGCCACCAGTGACCCCAGTAGCGGGATGTACGAGCAGTACTTC.

This clonotype has ten or more counts. V gene TRBV2 combines with J gene TRBJ1-5; TRBD1 matches at 10 bases. The germline gives CDR1 SNHLY, CDR2 FYNNEI. Germline trimming cut 9 bases from V and 2 bases from J; bases unmatched to any gene: 7. The CDR3 runs 15 residues. This chain's CDR3 is CASYRDRGGNQPQHF. The CDR3 DNA follows: TGTGCCAGTTACCGGGACAGGGGTGGCAATCAGCCCCAGCATTTT.

At least ten counts were recorded for this clonotype. The chain uses TRBV2 and TRBJ1-2; D gene ambiguous. Germline CDR1 reads SNHLY; CDR2 reads FYNNEI. The CDR3 runs to 12 residues. Trimming took 2 bases from V and 3 from J, leaving 4 bases between them. CDR3 bases: TGTGCCAGCAGTGAACCCGACTATGGCTACACCTTC. Translating it yields CASSEPDYGYTF.

This clonotype came up many times. This chain links TRBV15 with TRBJ1-3, with D uncertain. Germline CDR1 is LNHNV and CDR2 is YYDKDF (reference sequence). This CDR3 has 12 amino acids. The V and J ends lost 6 bases and 4 bases respectively, with 7 bases between them. CDR3 loop: CATRSEGNTIYF. DNA for the CDR3: TGTGCCACCAGGAGCGAGGGAAACACCATATATTTT.

The genes are TRBV2 and TRBJ2-3, with D hard to call. Germline V lookup: CDR1 SNHLY, CDR2 FYNNEI. The CDR3 is made up of 15 amino acids. The V gene lost 5 bases and the J gene lost 4 bases, with 16 bases spanning the gap. The chain's CDR3 is CASSREATRSDTQYF. As DNA, the CDR3 is TGTGCCAGCAGTCGTGAGGCCACCCGATCAGATACGCAGTATTTT.

The CDR3 protein is CSARVAGGSYNEQFF. The CDR3 nucleotides are TGCAGTGCTAGAGTAGCGGGAGGATCCTACAATGAGCAGTTCTTC. This chain connects TRBV20-1 to TRBJ2-1; 10 bases map to TRBD2. J lost 1 base, V lost 1 base, and 1 base had no gene match. The CDR3 loop spans 15 amino acids. The germline CDR1 and CDR2 sequences are DFQATT and SNEGSKA (reference sequence).

This clonotype was found once. A much larger clone sits a single nucleotide away, making a read error possible. V is TRBV20-1 and J is TRBJ1-2; D ambiguous. Trimming stripped 5 bases from V and 6 bases from J, with 16 bases between. The length of the CDR3 is 13 residues. Germline V gene data show CDR1 as DFQATT and CDR2 as SNEGSKA (reference sequence). The CDR3 region has the DNA TGCAGTGCTGGTGCCCCGATGGAGGATGGCTACACCTTC. The encoded protein is CSAGAPMEDGYTF.

The J gene is TRBJ1-1, the V gene TRBV12-3 or TRBV12-4; the D is unclear. This CDR3 is 13 amino acids long. The ends were cut back, 1 base at V and 10 bases at J, with 13 bases in the middle. The DNA of the CDR3 is TGTGCCAGCAGTTTAGAAGTTGGTGCGCGAGCTTTCTTT. Encoded protein: CASSLEVGARAFF.

This clonotype was detected only a few times. The chain combines TRBV9 with TRBJ2-1; tentatively, D is TRBD2 (6 bases). Trimming shortened V by 4 bases and J by 7 bases, and 21 bases separated the two germline ends. The CDR3 is 16 amino acids. Germline values: CDR1 SGDLS, CDR2 YYNGEE. The CDR3 DNA reads TGTGCCAGCAGCCTCGACCCGGGACTGCCAACGAATGAGCAGTTCTTC. It codes for CASSLDPGLPTNEQFF.

The J gene is TRBJ2-5, the V gene TRBV9; D may be TRBD1 or TRBD2 (6 bases each). The CDR3 loop spans 15 amino acids. Germline values: CDR1 SGDLS, CDR2 YYNGEE. Trimming took 0 bases from V and 2 from J, leaving 11 bases between them. The CDR3 region is CASSVAGDRQETQYF. The CDR3 DNA sequence: TGTGCCAGCAGCGTAGCGGGAGACAGGCAAGAGACCCAGTACTTC.

The chain couples TRBV10-3 to TRBJ2-7, with 8 nucleotides matching TRBD1. This CDR3 region has 14 residues. Germline assignment: CDR1 ENHRY and CDR2 SYGVKD. Trimming cost V 10 bases and J 5 bases; bases outside gene matches: 13. CDR3 sequence: CASTPADRVHEQYF. The CDR3 DNA sequence: TGTGCCAGCACCCCCGCGGACAGGGTGCACGAGCAGTACTTC.

The rearrangement joins TRBV4-1 to TRBJ1-1; D is uncertain. CDR1 is MGHRA and CDR2 is YSYEKL in the germline V gene. Deletions cut 0 bases from V and 12 bases from J, with 8 bases between. The CDR3 is 11 amino acids. CDR3 residues: CASSQERKPFF. DNA of the CDR3: TGCGCCAGCAGCCAAGAAAGGAAACCTTTCTTT.

This clonotype showed up many times. The chain combines TRBV25-1 with TRBJ2-1; D unclear. Per the germline V gene, CDR1 is MGHDK and CDR2 is SYGVNS. This CDR3 has 12 amino acids. Trimming pared 3 bases from V and 10 bases from J, leaving 10 bases between. The CDR3 region has the DNA TGTGCCAGCAGTGACGGGCCTCGGGAGCAGTTCTTC. It yields the protein CASSDGPREQFF. Complete variable domain (other parts from reference TRBV25-1 and TRBJ2-1): EADIYQTPRYLVIGTGKKITLECSQTMGHDKMYWYQQDPGMELHLIHYSYGVNSTEKGDLSSESTVSRIRTEHFPLTLESARPSHTSQYLCASSDGPREQFFGPGTRLTVL.

This clonotype has only one observation. A much larger clone lies a single base off, so this may be a read error. This CDR3 is missing its conserved last phenylalanine or tryptophan, likely due to a read error. The rearrangement links TRBV10-2 to TRBJ2-2; 8 bases map to TRBD2. CDR3 size: 18 residues. CDR1 and CDR2 (germline): WSHSY, SAAADI. The J segment lost 0 bases and the V segment lost 0 bases, leaving 6 bases of the junction unmatched. CDR3 in DNA: TGCGCCAGCAGTGAGTCTTTAGCGGGGCCCCCGAACACCGGGGAGCTGTTTTTG. It is translated as CASSESLAGPPNTGELFL.